A single sample gave rise to the 6 T cell receptor beta chains below, sequenced in a study of blood T cells in healthy people across ages. Primed by a sample-barcoded 5' primer and a J-beta primer mix, a second PCR proceeded for about 6 to 12 cycles. One entry per CDR3 protein, called by TCRdb with MiXCR from the 5' RACE reads. The repertoire includes around 1,100,000 distinct CDR3 sequences, approximately 38% of them detected once, and 13% sits in the top ten. The sample consisted of blood. All receptors come from a man in his late teens or twenties in good health.

Many counts were recorded for this clonotype. This sequence joins TRBV9 and TRBJ2-3, with 9 positions matching TRBD2. The germline CDR1 and CDR2 sequences are SGDLS and YYNGEE. This CDR3 is 15 amino acids long. The V gene end was trimmed by 0 bases and the J gene end by 1 base; junction bases not matched to a gene: 0. CDR3 nucleotide sequence: TGTGCCAGCAGCGTAGGCGGGGGGGGCACAGATACGCAGTATTTT. Its translation is CASSVGGGGTDTQYF.

Regarding this clonotype: The junction departs from the called germline gene at one end, perhaps through a read error. The CDR3 region has the DNA TGTGCCAGCAGTTCCTCTGGGGCCAACGTCCCGACTTTC. Translating it yields CASSSSGANVPTF. This rearrangement joins TRBV6-5 to TRBJ2-6; possibly TRBD1 for D (5 bases). The length of the CDR3 is 13 residues. From germline, CDR1 is MNHEY and CDR2 SVGAGI.

This clonotype was observed a handful of times. The rearrangement links TRBV6-5 to TRBJ2-5; possibly TRBD2 for D (5 bases). Looked up from germline, CDR1 is MNHEY and CDR2 is SVGAGI. V was trimmed by 10 bases and J by 7 bases, leaving 19 bases between them. This CDR3 contains 13 residues. The chain's CDR3 is CATRGNRGWTQYF. The CDR3 DNA reads TGTGCCACGAGAGGGAACAGAGGATGGACCCAGTACTTC.

In this sample, this clonotype turned up a few times. The genes are TRBV4-3 and TRBJ2-1; D remains ambiguous. The CDR3 spans 13 residues. Germline CDR1 is LGHNA and CDR2 is YSLEER. V shed 4 bases and J shed 6 bases, with 10 bases lying between them. CDR3 bases: TGCGCCAGCAGCCTGTGGTCAGGCAATGAGCAGTTCTTC. It specifies CASSLWSGNEQFF.

The V gene is TRBV3-1, the J gene TRBJ1-1; D remains ambiguous. V was pared by 6 bases and J by 5 bases, with 10 bases between. The CDR3 covers 12 residues. From germline, CDR1 is LGHDT and CDR2 YNNKEL (reference sequence). CDR3 coding DNA: TGTGCCAGCAGTCCCGGGTGGACTGAAGCTTTCTTT. Its protein product is CASSPGWTEAFF.

The chain couples TRBV14 to TRBJ2-5, with D tentatively TRBD2 (6 bases). This CDR3 has 14 residues. From germline, CDR1 is SGHDN and CDR2 FVKESK. V shed 5 bases and J shed 2 bases, with 12 bases lying between them. CDR3 in DNA: TGTGCCAGCAGCACTATAGCGGCGCAAGAGACCCAGTACTTC. Translated: CASSTIAAQETQYF.